The T cell receptor (beta chain) described here comes from a study of T-cell memory formation after mild COVID-19. The table lists this clonotype with many counts. TCRdb analysed the 5' RACE reads with MiXCR anew, one entry per CDR3 protein. The table records around 310,000 distinct CDR3 sequences, about 13% of them present only once. The V gene lost 1 base and the J gene lost 10 bases, with 10 bases spanning the gap. Germline V gene sequence: CDR1 SGHTA, CDR2 FQGNSA. The CDR3 is made up of 13 amino acids. V usage is TRBV7-2 and J usage is TRBJ1-4; no firm D call. The sequenced sample was PBMCs or a T cell subset sorted from them (not recorded which). The receptor's source is a young man who had mild COVID-19 (a few samples of this study predate the infection). Cell type and time point are not known. The CDR3 region has the DNA TGTGCCAGCAGCTTAGGGTTAGAGGGAAAACTGTTTTTT. Protein product: CASSLGLEGKLFF.